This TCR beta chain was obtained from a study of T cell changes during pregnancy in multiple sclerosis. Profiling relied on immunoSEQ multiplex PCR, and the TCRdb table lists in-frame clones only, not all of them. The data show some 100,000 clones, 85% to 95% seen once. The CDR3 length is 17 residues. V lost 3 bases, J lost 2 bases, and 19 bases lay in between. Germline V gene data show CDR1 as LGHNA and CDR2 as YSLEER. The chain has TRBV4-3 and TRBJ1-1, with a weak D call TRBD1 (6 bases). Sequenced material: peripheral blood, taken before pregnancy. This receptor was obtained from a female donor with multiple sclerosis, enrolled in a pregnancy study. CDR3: CASSQTGPGQINTEAFF. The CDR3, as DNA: TGCGCCAGCAGCCAGACAGGACCAGGACAGATAAACACTGAAGCTTTCTTT.